Listed here is a single TCR beta chain. What it binds is unknown. The authors generated TCR beta cDNA through 5'RACE template switching with UMIs. TCRdb reprocessed the 5' RACE reads and keeps a single row for each CDR3 protein, giving no DNA. The sample has about 140,000 distinct CDR3 sequences, and its top ten clones hold around 12%. This sample was included in a study of T cells expressing NK-cell markers. Across the whole study: In sorted CD3+CD56+NKG2C+, CD3+CD56+NKG2C- and CD3+CD56-NKG2C+ T cells, TCR beta repertoires were obtained. Study-level results: HCMV specificity of the expanded NKG2C+ T cell clones stayed unclear. Among CD8+ T cells from more than five donors, dominant NKG2C+ clonotypes accounted for roughly 1.0-7.0%.

The CDR3 totals 16 residues. CDR1 and CDR2 from the germline V gene are MNHEY and SVGEGT. The receptor was derived from a man aged 18 to 35 in good health. The J gene is TRBJ2-1, the V gene TRBV6-2 or TRBV6-3; TCRdb calls TRBD1, which cannot be checked without DNA. Sequencing was done on a sample of blood T cells: a sorted CD56 or NKG2C T cell subset, CD4+ or CD8+ T cells, or bulk PBMC T cells (not recorded which). The CDR3 is CASSWQPGHSYNEQFF.